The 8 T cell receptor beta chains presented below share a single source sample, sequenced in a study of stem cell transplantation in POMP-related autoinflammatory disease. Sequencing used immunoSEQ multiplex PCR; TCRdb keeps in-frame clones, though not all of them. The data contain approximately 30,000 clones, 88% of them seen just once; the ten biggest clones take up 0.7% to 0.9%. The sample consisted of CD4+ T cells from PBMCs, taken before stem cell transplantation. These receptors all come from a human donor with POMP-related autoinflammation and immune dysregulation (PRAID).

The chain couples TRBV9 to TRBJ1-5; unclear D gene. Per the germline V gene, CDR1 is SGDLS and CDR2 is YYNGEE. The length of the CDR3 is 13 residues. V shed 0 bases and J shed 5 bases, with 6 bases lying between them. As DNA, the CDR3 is TGTGCCAGCAGCGTAGGGATGGATCAGCCCCAGCATTTT. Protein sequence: CASSVGMDQPQHF.

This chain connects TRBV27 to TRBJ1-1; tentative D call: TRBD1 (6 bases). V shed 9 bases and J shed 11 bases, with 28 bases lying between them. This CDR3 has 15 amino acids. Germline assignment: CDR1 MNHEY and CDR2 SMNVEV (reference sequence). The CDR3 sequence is CASRITKAGHRRAFF. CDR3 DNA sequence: TGTGCCAGTAGGATTACTAAGGCGGGACATCGTCGCGCTTTCTTT.

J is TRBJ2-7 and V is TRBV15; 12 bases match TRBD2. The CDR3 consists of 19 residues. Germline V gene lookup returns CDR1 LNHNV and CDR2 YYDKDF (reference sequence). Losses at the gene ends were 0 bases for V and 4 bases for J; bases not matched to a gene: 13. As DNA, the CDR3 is TGTGCCACCAGCAGAGATAGGGGGCTACTAGCGGGAGGTACTTACGAGCAGTACTTC. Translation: CATSRDRGLLAGGTYEQYF.

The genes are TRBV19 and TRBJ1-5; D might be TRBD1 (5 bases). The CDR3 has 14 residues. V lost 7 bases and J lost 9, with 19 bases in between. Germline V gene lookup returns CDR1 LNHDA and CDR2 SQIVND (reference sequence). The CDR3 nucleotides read TGTGCCAGTACCCTCTCCGGCGGACATCGGCCCCAGCATTTT. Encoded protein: CASTLSGGHRPQHF.

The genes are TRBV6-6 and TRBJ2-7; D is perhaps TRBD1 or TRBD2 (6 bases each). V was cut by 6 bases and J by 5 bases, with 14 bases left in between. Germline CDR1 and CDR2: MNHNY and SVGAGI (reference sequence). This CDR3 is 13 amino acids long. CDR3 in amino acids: CASSRGPPHEQYF. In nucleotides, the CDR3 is TGTGCCAGCAGCCGGGGGCCTCCCCACGAGCAGTACTTC.

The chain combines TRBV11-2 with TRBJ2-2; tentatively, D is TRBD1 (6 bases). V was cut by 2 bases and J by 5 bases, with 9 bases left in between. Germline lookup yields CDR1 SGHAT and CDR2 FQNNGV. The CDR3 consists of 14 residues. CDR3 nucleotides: TGTGCCAGCAGCTTAAACAGGGAGACCGGGGAGCTGTTTTTT. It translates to CASSLNRETGELFF.

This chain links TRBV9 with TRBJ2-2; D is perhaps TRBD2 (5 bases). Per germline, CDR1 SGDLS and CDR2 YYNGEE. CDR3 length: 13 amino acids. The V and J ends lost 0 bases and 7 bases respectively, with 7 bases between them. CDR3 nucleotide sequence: TGTGCCAGCAGCGTAGTTCGGGGCGGGGAGCTGTTTTTT. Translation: CASSVVRGGELFF.

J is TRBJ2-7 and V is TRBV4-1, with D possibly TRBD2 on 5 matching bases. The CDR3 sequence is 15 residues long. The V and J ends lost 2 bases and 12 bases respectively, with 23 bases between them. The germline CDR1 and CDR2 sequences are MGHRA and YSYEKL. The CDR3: CASSQRDPSTTRVYF. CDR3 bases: TGCGCCAGCAGCCAAAGAGACCCCTCGACTACGAGGGTGTACTTC.